The 12 T cell receptor beta chains presented below share a single source sample, sequenced in a study of identical twins (dated by TCRdb to 2016 to 2018). To prepare the library, 5' RACE was applied. For sequencing, an Illumina HiSeq 2000 was employed. TCRdb itself trimmed the public reads at Q25 with fastp, ran MiXCR and retained productive beta chains. Merged by CDR3 protein, the rows form single entries marked with the most common genes and DNA. The sample includes about 720,000 distinct CDR3 sequences, with about 20% observed a single time. Roughly 14% of the sample is held by the ten biggest clonotypes. This same sample was also taken into another study, of T cells expressing NK-cell markers.

Sequencing input: PBMCs. These receptors were taken from a woman between 18 and 29 years old in good health.

This clonotype was seen a handful of times. The chain links TRBV11-2 to TRBJ2-3, with 8 bases fitting TRBD2. Germline CDR1 SGHAT, CDR2 FQNNGV. This CDR3 comprises 15 residues. V was clipped by 5 bases and J by 5 bases; unmatched bases: 9. The CDR3 loop is CASSHWREDLDTQYF. As DNA, the CDR3 is TGTGCCAGCAGCCACTGGCGGGAGGACCTAGATACGCAGTATTTT.

V and J are TRBV7-9 and TRBJ2-1; 8 bases agree with TRBD1. CDR3 length: 14 amino acids. Germline V gene data show CDR1 as SEHNR and CDR2 as FQNEAQ (reference sequence). The ends lost 5 bases at V and 9 bases at J; junction bases unmatched: 9. The CDR3 sequence: CASSLKRDRREQFF. DNA of the CDR3: TGTGCCAGCAGCCTAAAACGGGACAGGCGTGAGCAGTTCTTC.

The V call is TRBV6-1, the J call TRBJ2-2; TRBD2 agrees at 7 bases. The trim removed 8 bases at V and 5 bases at J, leaving 14 bases unmatched. The length of the CDR3 is 16 residues. In germline, CDR1 is MNHNS, CDR2 SASEGT. The CDR3 here is CASRGVSSAATGELFF. The CDR3 region has the DNA TGTGCCAGCCGGGGGGTATCTTCAGCCGCGACCGGGGAGCTGTTTTTT.

V is TRBV5-1 and J is TRBJ1-1, with D uncertain. Germline V gene data show CDR1 as SGHRS and CDR2 as YFSETQ. The CDR3 has 11 amino acids. V was clipped by 8 bases and J by 2 bases, with 7 bases between them. The CDR3 reads CASYSNTEAFF. CDR3 nucleotides: TGCGCCAGTTACAGTAACACTGAAGCTTTCTTT.

This clonotype was detected ten times or more. The chain couples TRBV12-3 or TRBV12-4 to TRBJ2-3; D uncertain. The V end was cut by 2 bases, the J end by 1 base, with 7 bases between. The CDR3 contains 14 residues. This CDR3 reads CASSLRPGTDTQYF. The DNA of the CDR3 is TGTGCCAGCAGTTTAAGGCCGGGCACAGATACGCAGTATTTT.

The chain carries TRBV18 and TRBJ2-7, with D unresolved. The CDR3 spans 13 residues. Deletions cut 2 bases from V and 2 bases from J, with 7 bases between. Germline CDR1 reads KGHSH; CDR2 reads LQKENI. The CDR3 coding sequence is TGTGCCAGCTCACCAGAGACAACCTACGAGCAGTACTTC. Its protein product is CASSPETTYEQYF. The whole variable domain, remainder taken from reference TRBV18 and TRBJ2-7, is NAGVMQNPRHLVRRRGQEARLRCSPMKGHSHVYWYRQLPEEGLKFMVYLQKENIIDESGMPKERFSAEFPKEGPSILRIQQVVRGDSAAYFCASSPETTYEQYFGPGTRLTVT.

Only a few counts were recorded for this clonotype. The rearrangement links TRBV20-1 to TRBJ2-1, with D possibly TRBD2 on 6 matching bases. The germline V gene has CDR1 DFQATT and CDR2 SNEGSKA (reference sequence). The V end lost 6 bases, the J end lost 6 bases, and 12 bases lay between the germline ends. The CDR3 extends over 12 amino acids. CDR3 residues: CSAKTSTNEQFF. The CDR3 DNA follows: TGCAGTGCAAAGACTAGTACCAATGAGCAGTTCTTC.

This clonotype turned up a few times. The J gene is TRBJ2-1, the V gene TRBV6-5; possible D gene TRBD2, 5 bases. CDR3 length equals 15 residues. V lost 1 base and J lost 3, with 10 bases in between. Germline CDR1 and CDR2: MNHEY and SVGAGI. In DNA, the CDR3 is TGTGCCAGCAGTTACTTCAGCGGAATCTACAATGAGCAGTTCTTC. Amino acid sequence: CASSYFSGIYNEQFF.

This rearrangement joins TRBV6-1 to TRBJ1-5; TRBD1 might be the D (5 bases). V was trimmed by 6 bases and J by 3 bases, leaving 15 bases between them. Germline V lookup: CDR1 MNHNS, CDR2 SASEGT. The CDR3 extends over 15 amino acids. The CDR3 bases are TGTGCCAGCAGCCCCTTAGGGGTGGACAATCAGCCCCAGCATTTT. Encoded protein: CASSPLGVDNQPQHF.

V is TRBV20-1 and J is TRBJ2-5, with a possible D match to TRBD2 (5 bases). Germline values: CDR1 DFQATT, CDR2 SNEGSKA (reference sequence). The ends were cut back, 2 bases at V and 3 bases at J, with 7 bases in the middle. The CDR3 is 12 amino acids. CDR3 sequence: CSARRDEETQYF. CDR3 DNA sequence: TGCAGTGCTAGACGGGATGAAGAGACCCAGTACTTC.

The V call is TRBV20-1, the J call TRBJ2-2; TRBD2 matches 12 bases. The V gene end was trimmed by 6 bases and the J gene end by 6 bases; junction bases not matched to a gene: 5. CDR3 length: 14 amino acids. Germline V gene sequence: CDR1 DFQATT, CDR2 SNEGSKA (reference sequence). CDR3 residues: CSAHGLAGPGELFF. In DNA form, the CDR3 reads TGCAGTGCCCATGGACTAGCGGGACCCGGGGAGCTGTTTTTT.

The V gene is TRBV5-1, the J gene TRBJ2-3, with unresolved D. V was cut by 0 bases and J by 1 base, with 9 bases left in between. The CDR3 is made up of 15 amino acids. Germline V gene data show CDR1 as SGHRS and CDR2 as YFSETQ. The CDR3 here is CASSLVGIRTDTQYF. The CDR3 bases are TGCGCCAGCAGCTTGGTTGGGATTCGCACAGATACGCAGTATTTT.